This T cell receptor beta chain was observed in a study of identical twins. TCRdb reprocessed the 5' RACE reads with MiXCR, giving one entry per CDR3 protein. The sample carries 500,000 or so distinct CDR3 sequences, 20% to 25% recorded once. The data also belong to a second study, concerning T cells expressing NK-cell markers. That study reports: It was from sorted CD3+CD56+NKG2C+, CD3+CD56+NKG2C- and CD3+CD56-NKG2C+ T cells that TCR beta repertoires came. In several donors, dominant clonotypes made up roughly 28.3-65% of CD3+CD56-NKG2C+ cells.

The sample consisted of CD4+ T cells sorted from blood. The clonotype was recovered from a woman aged 18 to 35 in good health.

CDR3: CAISGTGTYEQYF. The CDR3, as DNA: TGTGCCATCAGCGGGACGGGGACCTACGAGCAGTACTTC. V usage is TRBV10-3 and J usage is TRBJ2-7, with D perhaps assigned TRBD1 or TRBD2 (5 bases each). The CDR3 contains 13 residues. Trimming took 6 bases from V and 2 from J, leaving 11 bases between them. CDR1 and CDR2 from the germline V gene are ENHRY and SYGVKD.